A selection of T cell receptor beta chains follows, all from one sample in a study of T-cell memory formation after mild COVID-19. Each CDR3 protein gets one entry after TCRdb re-called the 5' RACE reads with MiXCR. This sample yields about 130,000 distinct CDR3 sequences, of which approximately 15% are seen a single time; 5% to 5.5% belongs to the top ten. The sequenced sample consisted of PBMCs or a T cell subset sorted from them (not recorded which). Source of these receptors: a man in his late teens or twenties who had mild COVID-19 (a few samples of this study predate the infection). Cell type and time point are not known. The CDR3 runs from the conserved cysteine through the conserved F or W. A D gene is named only where the DNA matches it firmly. Some rows mark clone size as missing; the rest say once, few, many or name a class of expanded clone.

.	TRBJ2-1	TRBD2	TRBV11-2	CASSHIAGRNNEQFF	TGTGCCAGCAGCCATATAGCGGGGCGGAACAATGAGCAGTTCTTC
.	TRBJ1-5	.	TRBV27	CASSLTVNQPQHF	TGTGCCAGCAGTTTAACCGTCAATCAGCCCCAGCATTTT
.	TRBJ2-3	.	TRBV5-1	CASSLVGDHSTDTQYF	TGCGCCAGCAGCTTGGTCGGGGATCACAGCACAGATACGCAGTATTTT
few	TRBJ2-1	TRBD2	TRBV10-3	CAISESTGGLLFF	TGTGCCATCAGTGAGTCTACGGGGGGGCTCCTGTTCTTC
few	TRBJ2-1	.	TRBV5-1	CASSLRTSTSNEQFF	TGCGCCAGCAGCTTGCGGACCTCGACTTCCAATGAGCAGTTCTTC
few	TRBJ2-3	.	TRBV4-2	CASSQGVAASPDTQYF	TGTGCCAGCAGCCAAGGAGTAGCCGCGTCGCCGGATACGCAGTATTTT
few	TRBJ2-5	TRBD1	TRBV11-1	CASSLGTGEWAETQYF	TGTGCCAGCAGCTTAGGTACAGGGGAGTGGGCAGAGACCCAGTACTTC
.	TRBJ2-1	.	TRBV28	CASTTSYNEQFF	TGTGCCAGCACCACTAGTTACAATGAGCAGTTCTTC
few	TRBJ2-3	TRBD2	TRBV7-2	CASSRRTSPDTQYF	TGTGCCAGCAGCCGACGGACTAGCCCAGATACGCAGTATTTT
.	TRBJ2-3	.	TRBV7-3	CASSLGHRTDTQYF	TGTGCCAGCAGCCTAGGACATCGTACAGATACGCAGTATTTT
.	TRBJ2-7	.	TRBV7-2	CASSLGSLSYEQYF	TGTGCCAGCAGCTTAGGCAGTCTCTCCTACGAGCAGTACTTC
.	TRBJ2-3	.	TRBV18	CASSMPWGGPSTDTQYF	TGTGCCAGCTCCATGCCGTGGGGAGGACCTAGCACAGATACGCAGTATTTT
.	TRBJ2-1	TRBD2	TRBV10-3	CAISVGLAGGPSQSYNEQFF	TGTGCCATCAGTGTGGGACTAGCGGGGGGGCCTTCGCAGTCCTACAATGAGCAGTTCTTC
.	TRBJ2-2	.	TRBV5-1	CASRSGGGELFF	TGCGCCAGCAGAAGTGGCGGCGGGGAGCTGTTTTTT
.	TRBJ1-2	.	TRBV4-2	CASSQDSQGVNYGYTF	TGTGCCAGCAGCCAAGATTCCCAGGGCGTAAACTATGGCTACACCTTC
few	TRBJ2-2	TRBD1	TRBV12-3/TRBV12-4	CASRRWTGNTGELFF	TGTGCCAGCAGGAGGTGGACAGGGAACACCGGGGAGCTGTTTTTT
few	TRBJ2-3	TRBD1	TRBV29-1	CSVDFQGDSTDTQYF	TGCAGCGTTGATTTTCAGGGGGATAGCACAGATACGCAGTATTTT
.	TRBJ1-4	TRBD1	TRBV5-1	CASSLAGGGVHEKLFF	TGCGCCAGCAGCTTGGCAGGGGGAGGAGTCCATGAAAAACTGTTTTTT
.	TRBJ2-1	TRBD2	TRBV6-2/TRBV6-3	CASVWPSGGADEQFF	TGTGCCAGCGTTTGGCCCAGCGGGGGGGCGGATGAGCAGTTCTTC
few	TRBJ2-7	TRBD1	TRBV5-4	CASSLDYRGREQYF	TGTGCCAGCAGCTTAGACTACAGGGGGCGCGAGCAGTACTTC
many	TRBJ2-3	.	TRBV20-1	CSARDRDTQYF	TGCAGTGCTAGAGACCGGGATACGCAGTATTTT
.	TRBJ2-7	TRBD1	TRBV20-1	CSARIPGTATYEQYF	TGCAGTGCTAGGATTCCCGGGACAGCGACCTACGAGCAGTACTTC
.	TRBJ1-1	.	TRBV29-1	CSAIGGQPNTEAFF	TGCAGCGCAATAGGGGGACAACCGAACACTGAAGCTTTCTTT
few	TRBJ1-1	TRBD1	TRBV27	CASKSRDRNTEAFF	TGTGCCAGCAAGAGCCGGGACAGGAACACTGAAGCTTTCTTT
.	TRBJ2-3	TRBD2	TRBV7-6	CASSPLAGPTDTQYF	TGTGCCAGCAGCCCTCTAGCGGGGCCCACAGATACGCAGTATTTT
.	TRBJ2-2	.	TRBV7-2	CASSPLVGGELFF	TGTGCCAGCAGCCCCTTAGTCGGCGGGGAGCTGTTTTTT
many	TRBJ2-1	TRBD2	TRBV5-1	CASSLLGGNEQFF	TGCGCCAGCAGCTTGTTGGGAGGGAATGAGCAGTTCTTC
.	TRBJ2-2	.	TRBV6-1	CASSEQGFGELFF	TGTGCCAGCAGTGAGCAGGGCTTTGGGGAGCTGTTTTTT
many	TRBJ2-1	.	TRBV4-2	CASSQDPGASYNEQFF	TGTGCCAGCAGCCAAGATCCTGGGGCATCCTACAATGAGCAGTTCTTC
once	TRBJ1-1	.	TRBV5-1	CASSLQTWNTEAFF	TGCGCCAGCAGCTTACAGACCTGGAACACTGAAGCTTTCTTT
.	TRBJ1-2	.	TRBV5-1	CASSLQGGGYTF	TGCGCCAGCAGCTTGCAGGGTGGAGGCTACACCTTC
.	TRBJ1-2	.	TRBV6-6	CASSYSITPSQGYGYTF	TGTGCCAGCAGTTACTCGATAACACCCTCCCAAGGCTATGGCTACACCTTC
few	TRBJ2-3	TRBD1	TRBV18	CASSDGTGSDTQYF	TGTGCCAGCTCTGACGGGACAGGCTCAGATACGCAGTATTTT
few	TRBJ2-5	.	TRBV24-1	CATSDLSNPGRVPQETQYF	TGTGCCACCAGTGATTTGAGTAACCCCGGCAGGGTGCCCCAAGAGACCCAGTACTTC
many	TRBJ2-5	TRBD1	TRBV7-9	CDSTGGEETQYF	TGTGACTCAACAGGGGGTGAAGAGACCCAGTACTTC
.	TRBJ1-2	.	TRBV7-2	CASSLERQGMGYTF	TGTGCCAGCAGCTTAGAAAGGCAGGGTATGGGCTACACCTTC
few	TRBJ1-5	TRBD1	TRBV5-4	CASSLGGDRGDQPQHF	TGTGCCAGCAGCTTAGGCGGGGACAGGGGTGACCAGCCCCAGCATTTT
.	TRBJ2-3	.	TRBV5-4	CASSLQGPADTQYF	TGTGCCAGCAGCTTGCAGGGTCCCGCAGATACGCAGTATTTT
.	TRBJ2-5	TRBD1	TRBV7-9	CASSSRGRIQETQYF	TGTGCCAGCAGCTCCAGGGGGCGAATCCAAGAGACCCAGTACTTC
many	TRBJ2-5	TRBD2	TRBV7-6	CASSLASSGGPKQETQYF	TGTGCCAGCAGCTTAGCCTCTAGCGGGGGGCCGAAGCAAGAGACCCAGTACTTC
few	TRBJ2-5	.	TRBV7-9	CASSLHQETQYF	TGTGCCAGCAGCCTACACCAAGAGACCCAGTACTTC
many	TRBJ2-5	.	TRBV5-1	CASSLAHGEQGETQYF	TGCGCCAGCAGCTTGGCCCATGGCGAACAGGGAGAGACCCAGTACTTC
few	TRBJ1-4	TRBD1	TRBV15	CATSRDRNEKLFF	TGTGCCACCAGCCGGGACAGAAATGAAAAACTGTTTTTT
.	TRBJ1-1	.	TRBV6-5	CASSYSGTSNTEAFF	TGTGCCAGCAGTTACTCCGGGACATCGAACACTGAAGCTTTCTTT
many	TRBJ2-7	TRBD2	TRBV7-2	CASSLDSGGSSYEQYF	TGTGCCAGCAGCTTAGACTCGGGGGGGAGCTCCTACGAGCAGTACTTC
.	TRBJ2-5	TRBD2	TRBV7-2	CASSVSGAGGLETQYF	TGTGCCAGCAGCGTCTCGGGAGCGGGGGGTCTGGAGACCCAGTACTTC
many	TRBJ1-1	.	TRBV5-1	CASSLGTTVNTEAFF	TGCGCCAGCAGCTTGGGAACCACAGTGAACACTGAAGCTTTCTTT
few	TRBJ2-7	TRBD1	TRBV5-1	CASSLALSGTDPYEQYF	TGCGCCAGCAGCTTGGCCCTCTCCGGGACAGACCCCTACGAGCAGTACTTC
few	TRBJ2-3	TRBD2	TRBV3-1	CASRTSGGDTQYF	TGTGCCAGCCGGACTAGCGGGGGGGATACGCAGTATTTT
.	TRBJ2-3	.	TRBV7-2	CASSLGGRVSTDTQYF	TGTGCCAGCAGCTTAGGGGGCCGGGTTAGCACAGATACGCAGTATTTT
.	TRBJ2-7	TRBD1	TRBV20-1	CSARSGTGAGYEQYF	TGCAGTGCCCGCTCAGGAACAGGGGCTGGGTACGAGCAGTACTTC
.	TRBJ2-3	TRBD1	TRBV4-1	CASSQGQSMYADTQYF	TGCGCCAGCAGCCAGGGACAGTCAATGTACGCAGATACGCAGTATTTT
.	TRBJ2-2	.	TRBV12-3/TRBV12-4	CASSLVPNTGELFF	TGTGCCAGCAGTTTAGTCCCGAACACCGGGGAGCTGTTTTTT
.	TRBJ2-1	TRBD1	TRBV5-1	CASSLDAGGSYNEQFF	TGCGCCAGCAGCTTGGATGCAGGGGGCTCCTACAATGAGCAGTTCTTC
once	TRBJ2-6	.	TRBV7-2	CASSSPGGANVLTF	TGTGCCAGCAGCTCGCCCGGGGGGGCCAACGTCCTGACTTTC
few	TRBJ2-1	.	TRBV20-1	CSARSGAGWGEQFF	TGCAGTGCTAGGTCAGGGGCTGGGTGGGGTGAGCAGTTCTTC
few	TRBJ2-7	.	TRBV4-3	CASSQGRAAAYEQYF	TGCGCCAGCAGCCAGGGCAGGGCGGCAGCCTACGAGCAGTACTTC
.	TRBJ1-5	.	TRBV21-1	CATTGPRNQPQHF	TGTGCCACCACCGGGCCCCGTAATCAGCCCCAGCATTTT